These 25 T cell receptor beta chains originate from one sample sequenced in a study. MiXCR, applied by TCRdb to the RT-PCR reads, yields one record per CDR3 protein. The sample includes hundreds of thousands of distinct CDR3 sequences, 14% of them seen just once. Input material: memory CD4+ T cells from blood. The receptors come from a female donor in good health, serving as a healthy control.

This clonotype was observed at least ten times. This chain links TRBV12-3 or TRBV12-4 with TRBJ2-2; D unresolved. The V end was cut by 3 bases, the J end by 4 bases, with 27 bases between. This CDR3 has 20 residues. The CDR3 coding sequence is TGTGCCAGCAGTTTTTCGCATGTGGTCTCATTCACACAGCCCACCGGGGAGCTGTTTTTT. It specifies CASSFSHVVSFTQPTGELFF.

This clonotype has at least ten counts. The chain recombines TRBV12-3 or TRBV12-4 with TRBJ1-6; possible D gene TRBD1, 5 bases. V shed 5 bases and J shed 10 bases, with 15 bases lying between them. This CDR3 has 14 residues. This CDR3 reads CASSLGAVNSPLHF. CDR3 coding DNA: TGTGCCAGCAGTCTCGGGGCAGTAAACTCACCCCTCCACTTT.

This clonotype was recorded many times. CDR3 in amino acids: CASSYSGLGKGTDTQYF. The CDR3 DNA sequence: TGTGCCAGCAGTTACTCGGGCCTGGGGAAAGGCACAGATACGCAGTATTTT. The chain recombines TRBV6-5 with TRBJ2-3; D unclear. V lost 0 bases, J lost 1 base, and 14 bases lay in between. This CDR3 region has 17 residues. Germline V gene sequence: CDR1 MNHEY, CDR2 SVGAGI.

This clonotype has only a few counts. This chain links TRBV6-2 or TRBV6-3 with TRBJ1-1, with D possibly being TRBD1 (5 bases). The length of the CDR3 is 15 residues. Trimming took off 6 bases at V and 7 bases at J, with 21 bases between the two ends. Germline V CDR1 and CDR2: MNHEY, SVGEGT. CDR3 in amino acids: CASREPTPGSNEAFF. CDR3 nucleotide sequence: TGTGCCAGCAGAGAGCCGACGCCAGGGTCTAATGAAGCTTTCTTT.

This sequence joins TRBV7-2 and TRBJ2-7; 11 bases match TRBD2. V lost 2 bases to trimming and J lost 10 bases; unmatched junction nucleotides: 10. CDR1 is SGHTA, CDR2 FQGNSA, per germline. The CDR3 has 15 amino acids. The chain's CDR3 is CASSLSTYGLAGQYF. The CDR3 DNA reads as TGTGCCAGCAGCTTATCTACATACGGACTAGCGGGCCAGTACTTC.

This clonotype was picked up many times. The chain uses TRBV4-2 and TRBJ1-2; no reliable D call. V lost 0 bases and J lost 6, with 14 bases in between. The CDR3 covers 15 residues. The germline gives CDR1 LGHNA, CDR2 YNFKEQ. The CDR3 DNA sequence: TGTGCCAGCAGCCAAGACCTGCTAGCTCCGGATGGCTACACCTTC. This sequence encodes CASSQDLLAPDGYTF.

At least ten counts were recorded for this clonotype. The chain recombines TRBV20-1 with TRBJ2-7, with TRBD2 identical over 9 bases. V lost 5 bases to trimming and J lost 3 bases; unmatched junction nucleotides: 11. The germline V gene encodes CDR1 DFQATT and CDR2 SNEGSKA (reference sequence). This CDR3 has 15 amino acids. The CDR3 sequence is CSACPSASGIYEQYF. DNA for the CDR3: TGCAGTGCTTGCCCCTCGGCTAGCGGGATCTACGAGCAGTACTTC.

The J gene is TRBJ2-7, the V gene TRBV5-1; TRBD1 matches 9 bases. CDR1 and CDR2 (germline): SGHRS, YFSETQ. The junction had 7 bases not matched to a gene; V was cut back by 4 bases and J by 2 bases. The CDR3 consists of 15 residues. CDR3 sequence: CASSRGTGQTYEQYF. The CDR3 bases are TGCGCCAGCAGCAGGGGGACAGGGCAGACCTACGAGCAGTACTTC.

The chain recombines TRBV29-1 with TRBJ2-1; 9 bases match TRBD1. Germline CDR1 is SQVTM and CDR2 is ANQGSEA. There are 17 residues in the CDR3. The trim removed 5 bases at V and 5 bases at J, leaving 16 bases unmatched. Here the CDR3 reads CSVPRLAYRGQHNEQFF. CDR3 nucleotide sequence: TGCAGCGTTCCGCGGCTAGCTTACAGGGGGCAACACAATGAGCAGTTCTTC.

This clonotype was found many times. The chain joins TRBV4-3 to TRBJ2-3; D may be TRBD2 (5 bases). V dropped 0 bases and J dropped 4 bases, with 11 bases sitting between them. Germline V gene lookup returns CDR1 LGHNA and CDR2 YSLEER. The CDR3 consists of 15 residues. The CDR3 loop is CASSQERRGPDTQYF. The CDR3 DNA reads as TGCGCCAGCAGCCAAGAGCGAAGAGGGCCAGATACGCAGTATTTT.

A word on this clonotype: Since a much larger clone is just one base distant, this may be a read error. The chain links TRBV20-1 to TRBJ1-1; 12 bases agree with TRBD1. This CDR3 contains 14 residues. CDR1 and CDR2 from the germline V gene are DFQATT and SNEGSKA (reference sequence). Here the CDR3 reads CGAGQGAQVSEAFF. In DNA, the CDR3 is TGCGGTGCGGGACAGGGGGCTCAGGTCTCCGAAGCTTTCTTT.

This clonotype was found many times. The chain joins TRBV5-1 to TRBJ2-5; D is possibly TRBD1 (6 bases). Germline CDR1 is SGHRS and CDR2 is YFSETQ. The CDR3 has 14 residues. V was shortened by 5 bases and J by 2 bases, with 13 bases between the two germline ends. CDR3 coding DNA: TGCGCCAGCAGTTCCGGACAGCCTCAAGAGACCCAGTACTTC. Protein product: CASSSGQPQETQYF.

This clonotype was found a few times. The chain employs TRBV7-2 and TRBJ2-6; D gene uncertain. Per the germline V gene, CDR1 is SGHTA and CDR2 is FQGNSA. The CDR3 runs to 14 residues. Trimming removed 4 bases from V and 5 bases from J, with 9 bases in between. As DNA, the CDR3 is TGTGCCAGCAGCTCCCGTCGCAGGGCCAACGTCCTGACTTTC. Translated, it gives CASSSRRRANVLTF.

Ten or more counts support this clonotype. The chain employs TRBV5-1 and TRBJ1-1; possible D gene TRBD1, 5 bases. The CDR3 is 13 residues long. Trimming stripped 0 bases from V and 6 bases from J, with 9 bases between. CDR1 and CDR2 from the germline V gene are SGHRS and YFSETQ. The CDR3 region has the DNA TGCGCCAGCAGCTTGGGCAGGGATTCTGAAGCTTTCTTT. This sequence encodes CASSLGRDSEAFF. Variable domain in full (rest from reference TRBV5-1 and TRBJ1-1): KAGVTQTPRYLIKTRGQQVTLSCSPISGHRSVSWYQQTPGQGLQFLFEYFSETQRNKGNFPGRFSGRQFSNSRSEMNVSTLELGDSALYLCASSLGRDSEAFFGQGTRLTVV.

The chain employs TRBV24-1 and TRBJ2-2; D not resolved. The CDR3 totals 13 residues. The ends were cut back, 6 bases at V and 1 base at J, with 5 bases in the middle. Germline V CDR1 and CDR2: KGHDR, SFDVKD. CDR3 nucleotide sequence: TGTGCCACCAGTTATGAGAACACCGGGGAGCTGTTTTTT. This translates into CATSYENTGELFF.

The CDR3, as DNA: TGTGCCAGCAGCTTTGGGCCGGGACAGCTCACAGATACGCAGTATTTT. This sequence encodes CASSFGPGQLTDTQYF. The chain employs TRBV5-6 and TRBJ2-3; 7 positions match TRBD1. The germline gives CDR1 SGHDT, CDR2 YYEEEE. Trimming removed 2 bases from V and 2 bases from J; junction bases left unmatched: 8. The CDR3 totals 16 residues.

The chain combines TRBV20-1 with TRBJ1-2; no clear D. The germline V gene encodes CDR1 DFQATT and CDR2 SNEGSKA (reference sequence). The CDR3 sequence is 11 residues long. V lost 4 bases and J lost 2, with 5 bases in between. The CDR3 nucleotides read TGCAGTGCTATAGGAAACTATGGCTACACCTTC. This gives the protein CSAIGNYGYTF.

J is TRBJ2-5 and V is TRBV5-1; TRBD2 agrees at 11 bases. Unmatched junction bases numbered 3, after V lost 0 bases and J lost 2 bases. Germline V gene lookup returns CDR1 SGHRS and CDR2 YFSETQ. The CDR3 is 16 residues long. Written as DNA, the CDR3 is TGCGCCAGCAGCTTGGCCGTAGCGGGGGGGCAAGAGACCCAGTACTTC. The encoded protein is CASSLAVAGGQETQYF.

The chain has TRBV4-2 and TRBJ2-7, with D perhaps matching TRBD2 (6 bases). CDR1 and CDR2 from the germline V gene are LGHNA and YNFKEQ. This CDR3 contains 16 residues. Trimming removed 0 bases at V and 2 bases at J, with 14 bases between. DNA of the CDR3: TGTGCCAGCAGCCAAGAATCCGGGACTTACACCTACGAGCAGTACTTC. Amino acid sequence: CASSQESGTYTYEQYF.

This clonotype has more than one count but fewer than ten. This chain connects TRBV9 to TRBJ2-1; a weak D match, TRBD2 (5 bases). Trimming removed 4 bases at V and 8 bases at J, with 19 bases between. Germline CDR1 reads SGDLS; CDR2 reads YYNGEE. The CDR3 sequence is 15 residues long. The CDR3 nucleotides are TGTGCCAGCAGCACCCGGACTCAAAACTGGGATGAGCAGTTCTTC. It encodes CASSTRTQNWDEQFF.

The chain carries TRBV28 and TRBJ1-2; D not certain. Deletions cut 4 bases from V and 8 bases from J, with 11 bases between. Germline assignment: CDR1 MDHEN and CDR2 SYDVKM. This CDR3 has 12 amino acids. The CDR3 loop reads CASSSDMYGYTF. The CDR3, as DNA: TGTGCCAGCAGTTCTGACATGTACGGCTACACCTTC.

As to this clonotype: The final CDR3 position lacks the conserved phenylalanine or tryptophan, pointing to a likely read error. No DNA is shown, since the ends of the CDR3 on it are uncertain; the CDR3 is the one TCRdb lists. V is TRBV7-2 and J is TRBJ1-1; TRBD1, the D gene given by the table, was not confirmed from the DNA. Including both end residues, the CDR3 is 13 amino acids long. The germline V gene has CDR1 SGHTA and CDR2 FQGNSA. The CDR3 here is CASSLYRTGARFS.

This clonotype has at least ten counts. This rearrangement joins TRBV5-6 to TRBJ2-3; weak D call: TRBD2 (5 bases). CDR1 SGHDT and CDR2 YYEEEE come from the germline V gene. CDR3 length: 15 amino acids. V dropped 3 bases and J dropped 2 bases, with 13 bases sitting between them. This chain's CDR3 is CASSSRTFTTDTQYF. DNA for the CDR3: TGTGCCAGCAGCTCGAGGACTTTCACCACAGATACGCAGTATTTT.

The chain employs TRBV30 and TRBJ2-7, with D possibly TRBD2 on 6 matching bases. The ends were cut back, 5 bases at V and 0 bases at J, with 8 bases in the middle. The germline CDR1 and CDR2 sequences are GTSNPN and SVGIG (reference sequence). The CDR3 is 12 amino acids. CDR3 amino acids: CAWGTASYEQYF. The CDR3 region has the DNA TGTGCCTGGGGGACTGCCTCCTACGAGCAGTACTTC.

This clonotype has ten or more counts. The chain joins TRBV29-1 to TRBJ2-1; D not certain. CDR1 SQVTM and CDR2 ANQGSEA come from the germline V gene. The CDR3 totals 14 residues. Trimming pared 8 bases from V and 0 bases from J, leaving 14 bases between. The CDR3 DNA reads as TGCAGCTTCCAGGCTCCGAGCTCCTACAATGAGCAGTTCTTC. It specifies CSFQAPSSYNEQFF.